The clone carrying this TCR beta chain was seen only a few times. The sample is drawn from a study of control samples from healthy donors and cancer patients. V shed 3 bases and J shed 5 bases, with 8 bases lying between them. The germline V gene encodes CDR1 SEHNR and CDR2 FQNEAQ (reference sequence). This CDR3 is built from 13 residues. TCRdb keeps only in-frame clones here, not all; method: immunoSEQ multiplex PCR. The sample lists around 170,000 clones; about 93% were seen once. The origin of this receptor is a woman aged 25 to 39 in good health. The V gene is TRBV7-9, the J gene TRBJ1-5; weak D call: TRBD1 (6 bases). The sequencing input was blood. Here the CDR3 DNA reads TGTGCCAGCAGCTTGTCAGGGGATCAGCCCCAGCATTTT. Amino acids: CASSLSGDQPQHF.